This entry concerns a single TCR beta chain. Its antigen is unknown. Treatment meaning: oral pan-JAK inhibitor, 5-10 mg twice daily. Germline V gene sequence: CDR1 SEHNR, CDR2 FQNEAQ (reference sequence). J was trimmed by 6 bases and V by 5 bases; bases with no gene match: 4. This CDR3 has 12 amino acids. This sample stems from a study of CD8+ T cells in alopecia areata. The study, taken as a whole, reports: Tofacitinib did not eliminate many expanded lesional clones from scalp or blood.

RNA was isolated and reverse transcribed to cDNA, the sequencing template. Some clones are missing from TCRdb's copy, which holds only in-frame ones; the method was immunoSEQ multiplex PCR. The sample includes over 85,000 clones, about 64% of them seen just once. The sequencing here drew on CD8+ T cells sorted from blood, taken at week 4, from a patient treated with tofacitinib. The rearrangement uses TRBV7-9 and TRBJ2-7; TRBD1 matches at 7 bases. The TCR sequence derives from a human donor with alopecia areata. CDR3 in amino acids: CASSRGQLEQYF. CDR3 coding DNA: TGTGCCAGCAGCCGGGGACAGCTCGAGCAGTACTTC.